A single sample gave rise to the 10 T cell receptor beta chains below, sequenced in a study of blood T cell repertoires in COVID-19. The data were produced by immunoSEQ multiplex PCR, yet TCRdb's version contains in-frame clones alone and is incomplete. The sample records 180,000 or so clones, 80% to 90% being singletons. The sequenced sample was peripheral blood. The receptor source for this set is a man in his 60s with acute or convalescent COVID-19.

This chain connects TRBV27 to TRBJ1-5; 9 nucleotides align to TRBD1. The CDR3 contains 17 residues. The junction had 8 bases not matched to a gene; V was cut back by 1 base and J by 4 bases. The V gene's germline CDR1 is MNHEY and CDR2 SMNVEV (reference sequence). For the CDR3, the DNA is TGTGCCAGCAGTTTATGGCCCCCGGGACAGGGTAATCAGCCCCAGCATTTT. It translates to CASSLWPPGQGNQPQHF.

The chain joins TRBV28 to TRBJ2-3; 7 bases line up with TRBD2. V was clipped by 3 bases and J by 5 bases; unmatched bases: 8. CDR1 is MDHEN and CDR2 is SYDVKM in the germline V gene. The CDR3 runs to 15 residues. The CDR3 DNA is TGTGCCAGCAGTTTCGACGGACGCGGGGGAGATACGCAGTATTTT. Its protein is CASSFDGRGGDTQYF.

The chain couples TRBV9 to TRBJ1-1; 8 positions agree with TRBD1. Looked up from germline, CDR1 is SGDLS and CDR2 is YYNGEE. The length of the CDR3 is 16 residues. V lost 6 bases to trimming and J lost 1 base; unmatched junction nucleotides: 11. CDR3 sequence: CASTHASGGANTEAFF. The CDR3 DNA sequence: TGTGCCAGCACTCACGCGTCAGGGGGCGCGAACACTGAAGCTTTCTTT.

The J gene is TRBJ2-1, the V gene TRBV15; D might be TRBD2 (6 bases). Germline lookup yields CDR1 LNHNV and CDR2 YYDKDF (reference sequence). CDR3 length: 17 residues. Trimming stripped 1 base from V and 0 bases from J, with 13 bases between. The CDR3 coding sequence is TGTGCCACCAGCAGAGGGGGAGGCGTCGGCTCCTACAATGAGCAGTTCTTC. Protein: CATSRGGGVGSYNEQFF.

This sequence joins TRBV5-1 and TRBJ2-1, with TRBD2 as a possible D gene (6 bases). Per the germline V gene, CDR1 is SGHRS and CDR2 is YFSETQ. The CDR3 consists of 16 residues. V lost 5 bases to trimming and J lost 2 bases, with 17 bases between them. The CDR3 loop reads CASSPGLADTYNEQFF. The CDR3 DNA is TGCGCCAGCAGTCCGGGGTTAGCGGATACCTACAATGAGCAGTTCTTC.

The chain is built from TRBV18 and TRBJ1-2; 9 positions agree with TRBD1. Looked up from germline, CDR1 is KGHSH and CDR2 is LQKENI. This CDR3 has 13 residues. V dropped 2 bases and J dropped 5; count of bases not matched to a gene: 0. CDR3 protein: CASSPGQGYGYTF. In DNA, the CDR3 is TGTGCCAGCTCACCAGGACAGGGGTATGGCTACACCTTC.

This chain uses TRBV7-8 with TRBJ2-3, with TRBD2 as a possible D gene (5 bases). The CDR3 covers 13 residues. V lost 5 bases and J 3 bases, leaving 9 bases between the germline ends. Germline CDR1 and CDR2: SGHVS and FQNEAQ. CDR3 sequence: CASSRGRTDTQYF. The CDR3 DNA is TGTGCCAGCAGCCGAGGGAGAACAGATACGCAGTATTTT.

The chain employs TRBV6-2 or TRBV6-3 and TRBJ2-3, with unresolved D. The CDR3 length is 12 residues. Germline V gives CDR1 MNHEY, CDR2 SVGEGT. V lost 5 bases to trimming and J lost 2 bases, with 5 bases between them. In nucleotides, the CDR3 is TGTGCCAGCAGTCTCTACACAGATACGCAGTATTTT. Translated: CASSLYTDTQYF.

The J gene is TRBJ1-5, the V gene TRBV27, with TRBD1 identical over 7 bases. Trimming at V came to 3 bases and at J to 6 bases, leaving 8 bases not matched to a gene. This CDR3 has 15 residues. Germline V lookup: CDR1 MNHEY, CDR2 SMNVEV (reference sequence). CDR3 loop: CASSFRAGGGQPQHF. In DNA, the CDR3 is TGTGCCAGCAGTTTTAGGGCAGGGGGAGGTCAGCCCCAGCATTTT.

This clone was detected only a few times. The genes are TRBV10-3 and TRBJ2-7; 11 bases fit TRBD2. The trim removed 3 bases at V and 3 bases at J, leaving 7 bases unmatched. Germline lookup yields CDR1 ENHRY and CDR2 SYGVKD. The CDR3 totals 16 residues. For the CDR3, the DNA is TGTGCCATCAGTGACGGCCTAGCGGGAGGTGGCTACGAGCAGTACTTC. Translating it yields CAISDGLAGGGYEQYF.